The 13 T cell receptor beta chains given below trace back to one sample, sequenced in a study of blood T cell repertoires in COVID-19. Here immunoSEQ multiplex PCR was the method, and the copy in TCRdb shows in-frame clones only, minus some. The table includes 55,000 to 65,000 clones, under 85% detected once. Sequencing was performed on peripheral blood. The receptors derive from a man aged 55 to 70 with acute or convalescent COVID-19.

This clone appeared a few times. J is TRBJ1-1 and V is TRBV19, with a weak D call TRBD1 (5 bases). Trimming stripped 4 bases from V and 4 bases from J, with 10 bases between. Germline CDR1 LNHDA, CDR2 SQIVND (reference sequence). The length of the CDR3 is 13 residues. This CDR3 is CASSSNRGTEAFF. CDR3 coding DNA: TGTGCCAGTAGTAGCAATAGGGGCACTGAAGCTTTCTTT.

The chain joins TRBV19 to TRBJ1-4, with 9 nucleotides matching TRBD1. From germline, CDR1 is LNHDA and CDR2 SQIVND (reference sequence). Trimming removed 5 bases from V and 3 bases from J; junction bases left unmatched: 4. The CDR3 runs 15 residues. The CDR3 sequence is CASSDRGGPNEKLFF. Here the CDR3 DNA reads TGTGCCAGTAGTGACAGGGGGGGACCTAATGAAAAACTGTTTTTT.

This clone has only one observation. This chain links TRBV5-1 with TRBJ1-2; 9 nucleotides agree with TRBD1. CDR3 length: 15 amino acids. J gave up 8 bases and V 4 bases, and 12 bases lay outside the gene matches. The germline CDR1 and CDR2 sequences are SGHRS and YFSETQ. Here the CDR3 DNA reads TGCGCCAGCAGCCCCACAACAGGGGGCCCCGGAGGCTACACCTTC. Translation gives CASSPTTGGPGGYTF.

The chain is built from TRBV30 and TRBJ1-4; the match to TRBD1 covers 7 bases. CDR1 GTSNPN and CDR2 SVGIG come from the germline V gene (reference sequence). The CDR3 loop spans 15 amino acids. V trimming: 3 bases; J trimming: 3 bases; junction bases outside the gene matches: 7. The CDR3 protein is CAWSPRGGSNEKLFF. The CDR3 DNA sequence: TGTGCCTGGAGCCCTAGAGGGGGCTCTAATGAAAAACTGTTTTTT. The full variable domain, with the rest looked up from reference TRBV30 and TRBJ1-4, is SQTIHQWPATLVQPVGSPLSLECTVEGTSNPNLYWYRQAAGRGLQLLFYSVGIGQISSEVPQNLSASRPQDRQFILSSKKLLLSDSGFYLCAWSPRGGSNEKLFFGSGTQLSVL.

The rearrangement uses TRBV6-5 and TRBJ2-7, with 7 bases identical to TRBD1. V lost 5 bases and J lost 3; bases outside the gene matches: 1. This CDR3 spans 12 amino acids. Germline V lookup: CDR1 MNHEY, CDR2 SVGAGI. The CDR3 spells CASSRDSYEQYF. Written as DNA, the CDR3 is TGTGCCAGCAGTAGGGACAGCTACGAGCAGTACTTC.

The V gene is TRBV15, the J gene TRBJ1-1; 8 bases match TRBD1. The V and J ends lost 1 base and 5 bases, in that order; junction bases with no gene match: 12. The V gene's germline CDR1 is LNHNV and CDR2 YYDKDF (reference sequence). This CDR3 has 17 residues. CDR3 sequence reads: CATSRGAQSQGATEAFF. CDR3 nucleotide sequence: TGTGCCACCAGCAGAGGTGCCCAGTCGCAGGGGGCGACTGAAGCTTTCTTT.

This clone showed up just once. The chain joins TRBV6-5 to TRBJ2-7; 7 bases are a match to TRBD1. The junction had 15 bases not matched to a gene; V was cut back by 2 bases and J by 8 bases. This CDR3 is built from 16 residues. The germline V gene encodes CDR1 MNHEY and CDR2 SVGAGI. CDR3 sequence (DNA): TGTGCCAGCAGTTACCCCCCAGGGGAAGGGGGCGCGAAGCAGTACTTC. Translated: CASSYPPGEGGAKQYF.

V and J are TRBV9 and TRBJ1-6; D call uncertain. The CDR3 loop spans 15 amino acids. V was shortened by 0 bases and J by 5 bases, with 9 bases between the two germline ends. Germline assignment: CDR1 SGDLS and CDR2 YYNGEE. The CDR3 protein is CASSVASSNNSPLHF. The CDR3 DNA sequence: TGTGCCAGCAGCGTAGCTTCCAGTAATAATTCACCCCTCCACTTT.

The chain links TRBV10-2 to TRBJ1-1; 8 nucleotides align to TRBD1. The V gene's germline CDR1 is WSHSY and CDR2 SAAADI. CDR3 size: 14 residues. Trimming removed 1 base from V and 6 bases from J; junction bases left unmatched: 4. CDR3 in amino acids: CASSEWQGAAEAFF. CDR3 nucleotides: TGCGCCAGCAGTGAGTGGCAGGGGGCCGCTGAAGCTTTCTTT.

This chain links TRBV7-9 with TRBJ1-2, with D maybe TRBD1 (5 bases). The CDR3 extends over 14 amino acids. V was clipped by 1 base and J by 4 bases, with 10 bases between them. Per germline, CDR1 SEHNR and CDR2 FQNEAQ (reference sequence). The CDR3 protein is CASSLGGLSYGYTF. CDR3 coding DNA: TGTGCCAGCAGCTTAGGGGGCCTATCCTATGGCTACACCTTC.

The rearrangement joins TRBV18 to TRBJ2-7; 10 nucleotides agree with TRBD2. The CDR3 loop spans 14 amino acids. Germline loops: CDR1 KGHSH, CDR2 LQKENI. V was pared by 2 bases and J by 12 bases, with 10 bases of the junction left unmatched. The CDR3 reads CASSPGLAGDPMYF. In DNA form, the CDR3 reads TGTGCCAGCTCACCAGGTCTAGCGGGGGACCCGATGTACTTC.

The sample holds a few counts of this clone. This rearrangement joins TRBV7-3 to TRBJ1-4, with D perhaps TRBD1 (6 bases). CDR3 length: 13 residues. Trimming took 0 bases from V and 8 from J, leaving 7 bases between them. Germline CDR1 SGHTA, CDR2 FQGTGA. In DNA, the CDR3 is TGTGCCAGCAGCTTAACGCAGGGGGAAAAACTGTTTTTT. Translated: CASSLTQGEKLFF.

This clone came up a few times. The chain couples TRBV6-2 or TRBV6-3 to TRBJ2-7; TRBD2 matches 12 bases. CDR1 MNHEY and CDR2 SVGEGT come from the germline V gene. The CDR3 is made up of 14 amino acids. V was clipped by 6 bases and J by 3 bases; unmatched bases: 3. CDR3 amino acids: CASSPSGGDYEQYF. Here the CDR3 DNA reads TGTGCCAGCAGCCCTAGCGGGGGGGACTACGAGCAGTACTTC.